These T cell receptor beta chains were read from a single sample in a study of CD4 T cells in relation to SARS-CoV-2 and coronaviruses. Libraries were prepared by immunoSEQ multiplex PCR; TCRdb keeps only in-frame clonotypes and omits some of them. The table has 30,000 to 45,000 clones, more than 75% seen once; the top ten hold roughly a tenth. Source material: memory CD4+ T cells from PBMCs. The origin of the receptors is an adult with COVID-19. Both conserved end residues are part of each CDR3. A D gene is named only where the DNA matches it firmly. Rows may omit the clone size; those that give it use once, few, many or a size class.

.	16	.	TRBV14	TRBJ2-5	CASSLDGRGIRETQYF	TGTGCCAGCAGCCTCGATGGGCGGGGTATAAGGGAGACCCAGTACTTC
.	14	once	TRBV5-4	TRBJ2-5	CASRDAELTETQYF	TGTGCCAGCAGGGATGCGGAACTGACGGAGACCCAGTACTTC
TRBD1	15	.	TRBV28	TRBJ2-2	CATHLRQGLGGELFF	TGTGCCACGCACCTTAGACAGGGTTTGGGAGGGGAGCTGTTTTTT
.	14	once	TRBV27	TRBJ1-1	CASSLRGFRTEAFF	TGTGCCAGCAGTTTAAGGGGGTTTCGCACTGAAGCTTTCTTT
.	14	.	TRBV5-4	TRBJ1-2	CASSQMTVPHGYTF	TGTGCCAGCAGCCAAATGACCGTACCCCATGGCTACACCTTC
.	15	.	TRBV11-3	TRBJ2-1	CASTLGGAVYNEQFF	TGTGCCAGCACTCTTGGCGGGGCCGTCTACAATGAGCAGTTCTTC
TRBD1	13	.	TRBV3-1/TRBV3-2	TRBJ2-5	CASSPTGGETQYF	TGTGCCAGCAGCCCGACAGGGGGAGAGACCCAGTACTTC
TRBD2	14	.	TRBV29-1	TRBJ2-3	CSVRRGVGTDTQYF	TGCAGCGTCCGCCGGGGGGTGGGCACAGATACGCAGTATTTT
TRBD1	14	.	TRBV4-2	TRBJ1-2	CASSRGQGSYGYTF	TGTGCCAGCAGCCGGGGACAGGGCTCCTATGGCTACACCTTC
TRBD2	18	once	TRBV10-1	TRBJ2-6	CASSAQERGPSGANVLTF	TGCGCCAGCAGTGCGCAAGAGCGGGGGCCCTCTGGGGCCAACGTCCTGACTTTC
.	18	once	TRBV23-1	TRBJ2-2	CASSPPEAVDLLPGELFF	TGCGCCAGCAGCCCCCCTGAGGCAGTTGATCTTCTCCCCGGGGAGCTGTTTTTT
.	15	.	TRBV6-5	TRBJ2-2	CASQKDSLNTGELFF	TGTGCCAGCCAGAAGGACAGCCTTAACACCGGGGAGCTGTTTTTT
.	10	.	TRBV29-1	TRBJ1-2	CSVAGSGYTF	TGCAGCGTCGCCGGAAGCGGCTACACCTTC
TRBD1	16	.	TRBV7-9	TRBJ2-7	CASSLARGQGTYEQYF	TGTGCCAGCAGCTTAGCGAGGGGACAGGGCACCTACGAGCAGTACTTC
.	15	.	TRBV29-1	TRBJ2-5	CSVAGEITSPETQYF	TGCTCCGTGGCAGGGGAGATTACTAGCCCGGAGACCCAGTACTTC
.	13	.	TRBV12-3/TRBV12-4	TRBJ1-1	CASRPQQGTEAFF	TGTGCCAGCAGACCGCAACAGGGAACTGAAGCTTTCTTT
TRBD2	16	.	TRBV5-5	TRBJ2-1	CASSLSGLAGYNEQFF	TGTGCCAGCAGCTTGTCGGGACTAGCGGGGTATAATGAGCAGTTCTTC
.	17	few	TRBV18	TRBJ1-3	CASSPYGPDPSGNTIYF	TGTGCCAGCTCGCCCTATGGACCGGATCCTTCTGGAAACACCATATATTTT
TRBD1	15	.	TRBV5-1	TRBJ1-3	CASSLSPGQLGTIYF	TGCGCCAGCAGCTTGAGCCCGGGACAGTTGGGCACCATATATTTT
.	15	.	TRBV3-1/TRBV3-2	TRBJ2-4	CASRMGGAAKNIQYF	TGTGCCAGCAGGATGGGCGGGGCGGCCAAAAACATTCAGTACTTC
TRBD2	18	.	TRBV4-2	TRBJ2-5	CASSQEGKAGGPRETQYF	TGTGCCAGCAGCCAAGAGGGGAAAGCGGGGGGGCCGAGGGAGACCCAGTACTTC
.	11	.	TRBV12-3/TRBV12-4	TRBJ2-7	CASSTLGHQDF	TGTGCCAGCAGTACGTTGGGACATCAAGACTTC
.	13	few	TRBV3-1/TRBV3-2	TRBJ1-5	CASSQTGNQPQHF	TGTGCCAGCAGCCAAACCGGCAATCAGCCCCAGCATTTT
.	14	once	TRBV11-3	TRBJ2-7	CASSVTGTPYEQYF	TGTGCCAGCAGCGTCACAGGGACCCCCTACGAGCAGTACTTC
TRBD1	16	.	TRBV5-1	TRBJ2-7	CASSSTPGQGAYEQYF	TGCGCCAGCAGCTCGACTCCGGGACAGGGAGCCTACGAGCAGTACTTC
.	15	once	TRBV5-4	TRBJ2-7	CASSLAERGAWEQYF	TGTGCCAGCAGCCTGGCCGAGAGGGGGGCGTGGGAGCAGTACTTC
TRBD2	16	.	TRBV3-1/TRBV3-2	TRBJ2-1	CASSPPRLAGGNEQFF	TGTGCCAGCAGCCCCCCTCGACTAGCGGGGGGCAATGAGCAGTTCTTC
TRBD1	15	.	TRBV5-1	TRBJ2-5	CASSLGQGRGETQYF	TGCGCCAGCAGCTTGGGACAGGGAAGGGGAGAGACCCAGTACTTC
.	20	once	TRBV18	TRBJ1-1	CASSPLPGHSLGGILAEAFF	TGTGCCAGCTCACCACTCCCCGGACACTCCCTAGGCGGAATTCTGGCTGAAGCTTTCTTT
.	14	.	TRBV9	TRBJ2-2	CASSPPPNTGELFF	TGTGCCAGCAGCCCCCCGCCGAACACCGGGGAGCTGTTTTTT
.	12	.	TRBV18	TRBJ1-5	CASSPVNQPQHF	TGTGCCAGCTCACCAGTCAATCAGCCCCAGCATTTT
.	13	.	TRBV11-3	TRBJ1-2	CASSSLAFGGYTF	TGTGCCAGCAGCTCTCTTGCCTTTGGTGGCTACACCTTC
.	12	.	TRBV11-2	TRBJ2-1	CASSTGFDEQFF	TGTGCCAGCAGCACAGGGTTCGATGAGCAGTTCTTC
TRBD1	14	.	TRBV6-2/TRBV6-3	TRBJ2-1	CASSGQGGYNEQFF	TGTGCCAGCAGCGGACAGGGGGGGTACAATGAGCAGTTCTTC
TRBD2	16	.	TRBV18	TRBJ2-1	CASSPPAGGPLNEQFF	TGTGCCAGCTCACCCCCAGCGGGGGGGCCCCTCAATGAGCAGTTCTTC
TRBD1	15	.	TRBV5-1	TRBJ1-2	CASGQTGDPNYGYTF	TGCGCCAGCGGTCAGACAGGGGATCCTAACTATGGCTACACCTTC
.	14	.	TRBV18	TRBJ2-3	CASSPGQITDTQYF	TGTGCCAGCTCACCGGGACAAATCACAGATACGCAGTATTTT
.	17	once	TRBV7-3	TRBJ2-1	CASSLTLSRGGYNEQFF	TGTGCCAGCAGCTTGACGTTGTCGAGGGGGGGGTACAATGAGCAGTTCTTC
.	11	.	TRBV2	TRBJ2-2	CASSETLELFF	TGTGCCAGCAGTGAGACGTTGGAGCTGTTTTTT
.	14	few	TRBV7-8	TRBJ1-5	CASSSPSGGQPQHF	TGTGCCAGCAGCTCCCCATCTGGGGGTCAGCCCCAGCATTTT
.	12	.	TRBV19	TRBJ2-5	CASSTQQETQYF	TGTGCCAGTAGTACCCAGCAAGAGACCCAGTACTTC
.	14	.	TRBV11-3	TRBJ1-3	CASSFDFSGNTIYF	TGTGCCAGCAGCTTCGACTTCTCTGGAAACACCATATATTTT
.	11	.	TRBV6-1	TRBJ2-7	CASSELYEQYF	TGTGCCAGCAGTGAATTGTACGAGCAGTACTTC
.	13	medium-sized	TRBV7-2	TRBJ1-2	CASSLSGVGGYTF	TGTGCCAGCAGCTTATCTGGGGTGGGGGGCTACACCTTC
TRBD2	19	.	TRBV4-2	TRBJ2-4	CASSQETSGGDLAKNIQYF	TGTGCCAGCAGCCAAGAGACTAGCGGGGGAGACCTAGCCAAAAACATTCAGTACTTC
.	15	.	TRBV7-9	TRBJ1-5	CASSPGGVSNQPQHF	TGTGCCAGCAGCCCGGGTGGTGTTAGCAATCAGCCCCAGCATTTT
.	13	once	TRBV29-1	TRBJ1-2	CSVEPQGTYGYTF	TGCAGCGTTGAGCCCCAGGGGACGTATGGCTACACCTTC
TRBD1	14	.	TRBV23-1	TRBJ2-3	CASGTGGKRDTQYF	TGCGCCAGCGGGACAGGGGGAAAAAGAGATACGCAGTATTTT
TRBD1	15	.	TRBV3-1/TRBV3-2	TRBJ1-5	CASSQLQGLSQPQHF	TGTGCCAGCAGCCAATTACAGGGGCTTAGTCAGCCCCAGCATTTT
TRBD2	19	.	TRBV6-1	TRBJ2-1	CASSARVIAGGTSYNEQFF	TGTGCCAGCAGTGCCCGGGTGATAGCGGGGGGGACATCCTACAATGAGCAGTTCTTC
.	15	.	TRBV27	TRBJ2-7	CASSSVTMSSYEQYF	TGTGCCAGCAGTTCCGTGACAATGTCCTCCTACGAGCAGTACTTC
.	11	.	TRBV30	TRBJ1-3	CAWSDRNTIYF	TGTGCCTGGAGTGATAGAAACACCATATATTTT
.	13	.	TRBV7-9	TRBJ1-1	CASSLVGGGEAFF	TGTGCCAGCAGCTTAGTTGGGGGTGGTGAAGCTTTCTTT
.	15	.	TRBV19	TRBJ1-4	CASSPAGGENEKLFF	TGTGCCAGTAGCCCTGCGGGGGGAGAGAATGAAAAACTGTTTTTT
.	15	.	TRBV6-5	TRBJ2-2	CASSSYPREAGELFF	TGTGCCAGCAGTTCCTACCCACGGGAAGCCGGGGAGCTGTTTTTT
.	15	.	TRBV7-2	TRBJ1-5	CASSPPGVSNQPQHF	TGTGCCAGCAGCCCTCCCGGGGTTAGCAATCAGCCCCAGCATTTT
TRBD2	15	once	TRBV14	TRBJ2-3	CASSQRGVAGGKQYF	TGTGCCAGCAGCCAGAGAGGGGTAGCGGGGGGGAAGCAGTATTTT
.	15	.	TRBV6-5	TRBJ1-5	CASSLLGKSNQPQHF	TGTGCCAGCAGCCTTTTGGGAAAGAGCAATCAGCCCCAGCATTTT